One and the same sample provided the 26 T cell receptor beta chains below, sequenced in a study of CD8 T cells in Susac syndrome. Reverse transcription of roughly 0.45 to 1 ug RNA used random hexamers. Via MiXCR, TCRdb re-called the immunoSEQ multiplex PCR reads, giving one row per CDR3 protein. The sample carries 77,000 or so distinct CDR3 sequences, approximately 94% recorded once. The sequenced sample was CD4+ T cells from PBMCs. These receptors all stem from a human donor with Susac syndrome.

This sequence joins TRBV19 and TRBJ2-7; TRBD2 aligns across 8 bases. The CDR3 has 14 amino acids. V lost 7 bases to trimming and J lost 2 bases; unmatched junction nucleotides: 7. Germline-derived CDR1 and CDR2 are LNHDA and SQIVND (reference sequence). CDR3 loop: CASNPRTSPYEQYF. CDR3 coding DNA: TGTGCCAGTAACCCTCGGACTAGCCCCTACGAGCAGTACTTC.

The V call is TRBV28, the J call TRBJ2-6, with 7 nucleotides matching TRBD2. Trimming took 10 bases from V and 0 from J; bases not matched to a gene: 12. CDR1 and CDR2 from the germline V gene are MDHEN and SYDVKM. The length of the CDR3 is 17 residues. The CDR3, as DNA: TGTGCCACTGTCCGCAGCGGGACCTCCTCTGGGGCCAACGTCCTGACTTTC. This translates into CATVRSGTSSGANVLTF.

The rearrangement uses TRBV28 and TRBJ1-2; 7 bases map to TRBD1. V lost 3 bases, J lost 8 bases, and 9 bases stayed unmatched. This CDR3 spans 14 amino acids. Germline lookup yields CDR1 MDHEN and CDR2 SYDVKM. This CDR3 reads CASSLILGGQGYTF. The CDR3 region has the DNA TGTGCCAGCAGTTTGATTCTAGGGGGCCAAGGCTACACCTTC.

The rearrangement joins TRBV7-3 to TRBJ2-3, with D possibly TRBD2 on 7 matching bases. V lost 5 bases and J lost 5, with 20 bases in between. The CDR3 is made up of 16 amino acids. Germline values: CDR1 SGHTA, CDR2 FQGTGA. CDR3 in amino acids: CASSPQRRGRVDTQYF. The CDR3 nucleotides are TGTGCCAGCAGCCCCCAAAGGCGGGGGCGGGTAGATACGCAGTATTTT.

Only one count was recorded for this clonotype. The chain is built from TRBV7-9 and TRBJ1-4; the D is unclear. Germline V gene data show CDR1 as SEHNR and CDR2 as FQNEAQ (reference sequence). The ends were cut back, 3 bases at V and 3 bases at J, with 14 bases in the middle. This CDR3 has 16 residues. The CDR3 sequence: CASSFRPGLSNEKLFF. The CDR3 DNA follows: TGTGCCAGCAGCTTCCGACCGGGTTTATCTAATGAAAAACTGTTTTTT.

The chain recombines TRBV12-5 with TRBJ2-3; the D gene is possibly TRBD1 (6 bases). There are 15 residues in the CDR3. Germline CDR1 LGHNT, CDR2 FRNRAP. Trimming removed 1 base at V and 2 bases at J, with 10 bases between. In nucleotides, the CDR3 is TGTGCTAGTGGTTTGGCAACAGGGTTCACAGATACGCAGTATTTT. This codes for CASGLATGFTDTQYF.

This clonotype was recorded a few times. This chain joins TRBV7-8 and TRBJ2-7, with D maybe TRBD2 (5 bases). Germline loops: CDR1 SGHVS, CDR2 FQNEAQ. CDR3 length: 15 amino acids. Trimming took 1 base from V and 3 from J, leaving 13 bases between them. The CDR3 DNA reads TGTGCCAGCAGCTTAGGGTCGGCTAGCCTCTACGAGCAGTACTTC. Its protein is CASSLGSASLYEQYF.

The CDR3, as DNA: TGTGCCAGCAGCGGGGCGGGGGCCCGTAATTCACCCCTCCACTTT. This codes for CASSGAGARNSPLHF. The genes are TRBV9 and TRBJ1-6; the D gene is possibly TRBD1 (6 bases). This CDR3 has 15 residues. With 3 bases removed from V and 6 bases from J, the gap between germline ends came to 13 bases. Germline loops: CDR1 SGDLS, CDR2 YYNGEE.

The chain combines TRBV6-5 with TRBJ2-3; 7 positions agree with TRBD2. Germline lookup yields CDR1 MNHEY and CDR2 SVGAGI. The CDR3 runs to 15 residues. Germline trimming cut 1 base from V and 1 base from J; bases unmatched to any gene: 2. The chain's CDR3 is CASSYWAGGTDTQYF. CDR3 coding DNA: TGTGCCAGCAGTTACTGGGCGGGGGGCACAGATACGCAGTATTTT.

The chain carries TRBV19 and TRBJ2-7, with TRBD1 matching 8 bases. V was clipped by 6 bases and J by 6 bases; unmatched bases: 7. The CDR3 sequence is 13 residues long. The germline CDR1 and CDR2 sequences are LNHDA and SQIVND (reference sequence). Here the CDR3 DNA reads TGTGCCAGTAGCTCGGGACAGGCCGGCGAGCAGTACTTC. It specifies CASSSGQAGEQYF.

The rearrangement links TRBV3-1 to TRBJ2-7, with TRBD2 matching over 13 bases. Per the germline V gene, CDR1 is LGHDT and CDR2 is YNNKEL (reference sequence). CDR3 length equals 15 residues. V lost 2 bases to trimming and J lost 3 bases; unmatched junction nucleotides: 1. The CDR3: CASSQWTSGSYEQYF. DNA of the CDR3: TGTGCCAGCAGCCAATGGACTAGCGGGAGCTACGAGCAGTACTTC.

This chain connects TRBV14 to TRBJ2-1, with D tentatively TRBD2 (5 bases). Germline CDR1 is SGHDN and CDR2 is FVKESK. Deletions cut 4 bases from V and 0 bases from J, with 13 bases between. CDR3 length equals 16 residues. CDR3 sequence: CASSPRRGSSYNEQFF. CDR3 DNA: TGTGCCAGCAGCCCTCGCCGGGGAAGCTCCTACAATGAGCAGTTCTTC.

The chain employs TRBV29-1 and TRBJ2-5, with 7 nucleotides matching TRBD1. CDR1 is SQVTM, CDR2 ANQGSEA, per germline. The CDR3 sequence is 12 residues long. The V and J ends lost 7 bases and 5 bases, in that order; junction bases with no gene match: 7. DNA of the CDR3: TGCAGCGCCACAGGGGTCCGTGAGACCCAGTACTTC. This sequence encodes CSATGVRETQYF.

The chain combines TRBV18 with TRBJ2-7; 10 bases line up with TRBD1. The CDR3 length is 15 residues. Germline trimming cut 2 bases from V and 0 bases from J; bases unmatched to any gene: 1. Germline loops: CDR1 KGHSH, CDR2 LQKENI. CDR3 sequence: CASSPRQGASYEQYF. The CDR3 coding sequence is TGTGCCAGCTCACCAAGACAGGGGGCCTCCTACGAGCAGTACTTC.

This chain uses TRBV11-2 with TRBJ2-3; D is possibly TRBD1 (5 bases). CDR1 and CDR2 from the germline V gene are SGHAT and FQNNGV. The germline V and J ends were trimmed by 1 base and 2 bases, with 13 bases remaining between them. The CDR3 runs to 16 residues. The CDR3 sequence is CASSLAAGHATDTQYF. DNA for the CDR3: TGTGCCAGCAGCTTAGCGGCAGGGCATGCCACAGATACGCAGTATTTT.

The chain employs TRBV20-1 and TRBJ1-2; D gene uncertain. V lost 6 bases and J lost 3, with 17 bases in between. Germline values: CDR1 DFQATT, CDR2 SNEGSKA (reference sequence). This CDR3 contains 14 residues. The CDR3: CSANKDLPDYGYTF. DNA of the CDR3: TGCAGTGCAAATAAGGACCTTCCGGACTATGGCTACACCTTC.

This clonotype appeared a single time. The chain carries TRBV2 and TRBJ2-5; 9 bases are a match to TRBD1. CDR1 and CDR2 from the germline V gene are SNHLY and FYNNEI. J was trimmed by 3 bases and V by 4 bases; bases with no gene match: 0. The CDR3 runs to 13 residues. This CDR3 reads CASSGDREETQYF. The CDR3 nucleotides are TGTGCCAGCAGTGGGGACAGGGAAGAGACCCAGTACTTC.

This chain connects TRBV6-6 to TRBJ2-7; no definite D call. Trimming removed 2 bases from V and 6 bases from J, with 8 bases in between. From germline, CDR1 is MNHNY and CDR2 SVGAGI (reference sequence). This CDR3 contains 12 residues. The CDR3 DNA follows: TGTGCCAGCAGTTACGGGTACGGCGAGCAGTACTTC. Its protein is CASSYGYGEQYF.

The V call is TRBV3-1, the J call TRBJ1-5; D is uncertain. V lost 0 bases and J lost 4, with 4 bases in between. This CDR3 region has 13 residues. Germline CDR1 and CDR2: LGHDT and YNNKEL (reference sequence). The CDR3 DNA is TGTGCCAGCAGCCAAGACAGAAATCAGCCCCAGCATTTT. Protein: CASSQDRNQPQHF.

The chain combines TRBV29-1 with TRBJ1-1; no firm D call. V lost 6 bases, J lost 1 base, and 9 bases lay in between. CDR1 is SQVTM, CDR2 ANQGSEA, per germline. The CDR3 length is 12 residues. This CDR3 is CSVERKNTEAFF. The CDR3 bases are TGCAGCGTCGAACGGAAGAACACTGAAGCTTTCTTT.

The chain employs TRBV12-3 or TRBV12-4 and TRBJ2-6; D is perhaps TRBD1 or TRBD2 (5 bases each). This CDR3 has 16 amino acids. The V end was cut by 4 bases, the J end by 3 bases, with 13 bases between. The CDR3 reads CASSSAVGRGANVLTF. In DNA, the CDR3 is TGTGCCAGCAGTTCCGCAGTGGGACGTGGGGCCAACGTCCTGACTTTC.

The chain uses TRBV9 and TRBJ2-1; D ambiguous. The CDR3 sequence is 15 residues long. V was clipped by 3 bases and J by 0 bases, with 10 bases between them. CDR1 and CDR2 (germline): SGDLS, YYNGEE. This CDR3 reads CASSGPERSYNEQFF. The DNA of the CDR3 is TGTGCCAGCAGCGGGCCGGAGCGCTCCTACAATGAGCAGTTCTTC.

For the CDR3, the DNA is TGTGCCAGCAGCTTAGGCGGGAGCGCCTACGAGCAGTACTTC. It specifies CASSLGGSAYEQYF. The rearrangement joins TRBV7-9 to TRBJ2-7; 7 bases are a match to TRBD2. This CDR3 comprises 14 residues. V dropped 1 base and J dropped 2; count of bases not matched to a gene: 2. Germline loops: CDR1 SEHNR, CDR2 FQNEAQ (reference sequence).

This chain joins TRBV7-9 and TRBJ2-3; maybe TRBD2 (6 bases). The ends were cut back, 5 bases at V and 4 bases at J, with 19 bases in the middle. The CDR3 covers 16 residues. Germline lookup yields CDR1 SEHNR and CDR2 FQNEAQ (reference sequence). The CDR3 reads CASSPISTGEADTQYF. CDR3 bases: TGTGCCAGCAGCCCCATTTCTACGGGAGAAGCAGATACGCAGTATTTT.

The chain links TRBV29-1 to TRBJ2-7; possible D gene TRBD2, 5 bases. The CDR3 consists of 13 residues. V shed 8 bases and J shed 6 bases, with 20 bases lying between them. Germline V gives CDR1 SQVTM, CDR2 ANQGSEA. CDR3 sequence reads: CSCHEGWRSEQYF. The DNA of the CDR3 is TGCAGCTGCCATGAGGGATGGAGAAGCGAGCAGTACTTC.

The rearrangement uses TRBV29-1 and TRBJ1-2; D gene unclear. Trimming left V 4 bases short and J 8 bases short, with 23 bases between. This CDR3 has 15 residues. CDR1 and CDR2 from the germline V gene are SQVTM and ANQGSEA. CDR3 region: CSVVGPHSRSMGYTF. CDR3 nucleotide sequence: TGCAGCGTTGTGGGCCCTCACAGCCGTTCTATGGGCTACACCTTC. Full variable domain (missing parts from reference TRBV29-1 and TRBJ1-2): SAVISQKPSRDICQRGTSLTIQCQVDSQVTMMFWYRQQPGQSLTLIATANQGSEATYESGFVIDKFPISRPNLTFSTLTVSNMSPEDSSIYLCSVVGPHSRSMGYTFGSGTRLTVV.